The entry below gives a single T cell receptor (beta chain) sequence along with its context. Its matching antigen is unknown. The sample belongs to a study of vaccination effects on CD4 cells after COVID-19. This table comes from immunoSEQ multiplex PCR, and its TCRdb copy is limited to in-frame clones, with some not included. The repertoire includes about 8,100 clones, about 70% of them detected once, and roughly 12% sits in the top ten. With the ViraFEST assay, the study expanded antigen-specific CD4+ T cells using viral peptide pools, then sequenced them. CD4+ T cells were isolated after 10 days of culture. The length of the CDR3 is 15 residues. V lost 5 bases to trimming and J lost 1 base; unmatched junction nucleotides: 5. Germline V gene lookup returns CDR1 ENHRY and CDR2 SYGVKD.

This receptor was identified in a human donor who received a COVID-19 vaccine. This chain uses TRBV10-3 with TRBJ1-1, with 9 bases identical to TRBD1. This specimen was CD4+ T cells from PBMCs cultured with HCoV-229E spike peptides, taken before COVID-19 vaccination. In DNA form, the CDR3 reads TGTGCCATCAGTCGACAGGGGGGCGAGAACACTGAAGCTTTCTTT. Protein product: CAISRQGGENTEAFF.